This T cell receptor (beta chain) derives from a study of control samples from healthy donors and cancer patients. The method was immunoSEQ multiplex PCR; TCRdb's version includes in-frame clones alone and lacks a portion of them. The sample has 100,000 to 150,000 clones; approximately 92% are singletons. Germline CDR1 SGHAT, CDR2 FQNNGV. The length of the CDR3 is 13 residues. Trimming took off 5 bases at V and 4 bases at J, with 9 bases between the two ends. This clone was picked up one time. The sample consisted of blood. This clonotype originated in a young man in good health. The J gene is TRBJ2-1, the V gene TRBV11-2; a possible D gene is TRBD1 (6 bases). The chain's CDR3 is CASSVGQYNEQFF. DNA of the CDR3: TGTGCCAGCAGCGTAGGACAGTACAATGAGCAGTTCTTC.